Presented here are 2 T cell receptor beta chains from one specimen sequenced in a study of shared clonotypes between healthy human individuals (dated by TCRdb to the early 2020s). Library generation was performed with the immunoSEQ multiplex PCR assay. Not all clones reach the TCRdb copy of this immuneACCESS table, which keeps in-frame sequences only. Checked studies attribute under half of the gap to unresolved V genes and leave the rest unexplained. This sample holds some 2.4 million clones; 90% to 95% were observed only once. The biggest ten clones account for 0.36% of the sample. Input material: naive CD4+ T cells from PBMCs. In the paper's terms, the cell subset or site label means: CD45RA+ positively selected. Every receptor here comes from a man younger than 35 in good health. Some clones in this sample may be carry-over from other donors' samples.

CDR3 protein: CASGQGAVGNQPQHF. The DNA of the CDR3 is TGTGCCAGCGGGCAGGGGGCAGTCGGCAATCAGCCCCAGCATTTT. The V gene is TRBV28, the J gene TRBJ1-5, with 8 bases aligning to TRBD1. From germline, CDR1 is MDHEN and CDR2 SYDVKM. V dropped 8 bases and J dropped 2; count of bases not matched to a gene: 8. This CDR3 contains 15 residues.

The chain couples TRBV28 to TRBJ1-1; D not certain. The CDR3 consists of 15 residues. The germline V gene encodes CDR1 MDHEN and CDR2 SYDVKM. Deletions cut 6 bases from V and 0 bases from J, with 14 bases between. The CDR3 DNA follows: TGTGCCAGCAGGCGAGTAGGGAATATGAACACTGAAGCTTTCTTT. Residues: CASRRVGNMNTEAFF.